This is a list of T cell receptor beta chains from one sample in a study of blood T cell repertoires in COVID-19. Data came from immunoSEQ multiplex PCR; TCRdb stores just in-frame clones and leaves some out. Of about 300,000 clones detected, approximately 82% appear once; the ten largest clones hold roughly 1.1%. The specimen was peripheral blood. These receptors came from a woman aged 45 to 65 with acute or convalescent COVID-19. The conserved cysteine and the conserved F or W are not part of the CDR3 here.

>TRBV2
ASIRDSYYEQY
>TRBV7-6
ASTKMSGSYEQY
>TRBV19
ASSTGQVNTEAF
>TRBV5-1
ASSLSWDSGGYYGYT
>TRBV5-1
ASSLRQDEQY
>TRBV2
ASSGTGADSSQY
>TRBV11-1
ASSSHTGYNEQF
>TRBV11-2
ASSSGTGLGSNQPQH
>TRBV12-3/TRBV12-4
ASSPPHGGGYT
>TRBV5-1
ASSWGGRDTQY
>TRBV5-1
ASSLAETSSYNEQF
>TRBV27
ASGQRNQPQH
>TRBV3-1/TRBV3-2
ASSQEGQGGGYT
>TRBV19
ASSGAGRANEQF
>TRBV4-1
ASSPRVQGTNQPQH
>TRBV7-2
ASSLEGTSSYEQY
>TRBV7-2
ASSLDPFNYGYT
>TRBV5-1
ASATSTGMNTEAF
>TRBV28
ASSLSGQGAWNTEAF
>TRBV7-9
ASSSSGTGELF
>TRBV5-1
ASSSYSGNTIY
>TRBV7-9
ASPPAGGLETQY
>TRBV10-2
ASSDPGQGSRQPQH
>TRBV4-2
ASSQGAGFDADTQY
>TRBV3-1/TRBV3-2
ASSRRGEGGYT
>TRBV29-1
SVLQFSGNTIY
>TRBV3-1/TRBV3-2
ASSRERGNQPQH
>TRBV18
ASSPPGPRDTEAF
>TRBV7-7
ASSLAITASQETQY
>TRBV6-2/TRBV6-3
ASSYRPGQGQPQH
>TRBV10-3
AISGIGQGAVEQY
>TRBV5-1
ASSGQGGYNEQF
>TRBV28
ASLRGQGANYGYT
>TRBV5-1
ASSSGSREDTQY
>TRBV5-1
ASSPNAGTDTEAF
>TRBV19
ASSPGTGEGNSPLH
>TRBV4-1
ASSLPRTGRDGYT